The 24 T cell receptor beta chains given below trace back to one sample, sequenced in a study of shared clonotypes between healthy human individuals. TCRdb's table, derived via immunoSEQ multiplex PCR, lists solely in-frame clones and lacks some. The table includes 2 million to 3 million clones, roughly 93% detected once. Sequencing input: naive CD4+ T cells from PBMCs. As for subset: CD45RA+ positively selected. Receptor source: a man aged 18-30 years in good health. Some clones in this sample may be carry-over from other donors' samples.

The chain links TRBV27 to TRBJ2-3; D is ambiguous. Trimming took off 8 bases at V and 6 bases at J, with 12 bases between the two ends. Germline values: CDR1 MNHEY, CDR2 SMNVEV (reference sequence). CDR3 length: 12 residues. The CDR3 region has the DNA TGTGCCAGCGGGCGGCGAGAGGATACGCAGTATTTT. Protein: CASGRREDTQYF.

The genes are TRBV18 and TRBJ1-5; possibly TRBD1 for D (6 bases). The germline CDR1 and CDR2 sequences are KGHSH and LQKENI. The CDR3 is 14 residues long. Trimming pared 2 bases from V and 7 bases from J, leaving 12 bases between. CDR3 amino acids: CASSPIQGHQPQHF. CDR3 bases: TGTGCCAGCTCACCAATACAGGGCCACCAGCCCCAGCATTTT.

The CDR3 DNA sequence: TGTGCCAGCAGTTACCAGGGATTAGGTGGCTACACCTTC. It encodes CASSYQGLGGYTF. The V gene is TRBV6-5, the J gene TRBJ1-2; D might be TRBD1 (5 bases). Germline assignment: CDR1 MNHEY and CDR2 SVGAGI. The length of the CDR3 is 13 residues. V was clipped by 2 bases and J by 7 bases, with 11 bases between them.

A note on this clone: The same CDR3 is also encoded by other DNA sequences in this sample. The V and J genes are TRBV28 and TRBJ2-7; 8 bases are a match to TRBD1. Germline CDR1 reads MDHEN; CDR2 reads SYDVKM. The junction had 0 bases not matched to a gene; V was cut back by 3 bases and J by 2 bases. The CDR3 sequence is 13 residues long. DNA for the CDR3: TGTGCCAGCAGTTTGACAGGGGCCTACGAGCAGTACTTC. It specifies CASSLTGAYEQYF.

Here the CDR3 reads CASSGDRGIPLHF. CDR3 DNA sequence: TGTGCCAGCAGTGGAGACAGGGGAATTCCCCTCCACTTT. The J gene is TRBJ1-6, the V gene TRBV2; 8 bases are shared with TRBD1. CDR1 is SNHLY, CDR2 FYNNEI, per germline. V gave up 4 bases and J gave up 13 bases; unmatched junction bases: 6. The CDR3 consists of 13 residues.

Note on this clone: Other nucleotide sequences in the sample specify the same CDR3. This chain uses TRBV7-3 with TRBJ2-1; 10 nucleotides line up with TRBD1. The germline V gene has CDR1 SGHTA and CDR2 FQGTGA. This CDR3 is built from 16 residues. Unmatched junction bases numbered 5, after V lost 2 bases and J lost 4 bases. CDR3 coding DNA: TGTGCCAGCAGCTTATTTCGGACAGGGGGATACAATGAGCAGTTCTTC. The encoded protein is CASSLFRTGGYNEQFF.

The chain uses TRBV29-1 and TRBJ2-7; 7 positions agree with TRBD2. Germline CDR1 and CDR2: SQVTM and ANQGSEA. V trimming: 4 bases; J trimming: 5 bases; junction bases outside the gene matches: 11. This CDR3 has 14 residues. CDR3 region: CSVGPRAGAHEQYF. In DNA form, the CDR3 reads TGCAGCGTTGGTCCTAGGGCGGGAGCCCACGAGCAGTACTTC.

The chain is built from TRBV6-1 and TRBJ1-4; D not certain. This CDR3 spans 16 amino acids. In germline, CDR1 is MNHNS, CDR2 SASEGT. Trimming took 2 bases from V and 3 from J, leaving 13 bases between them. As DNA, the CDR3 is TGTGCCAGCAGTGAACGGCGAGGGCTTTCTAATGAAAAACTGTTTTTT. Protein product: CASSERRGLSNEKLFF.

V is TRBV5-6 and J is TRBJ2-1, with 13 bases identical to TRBD2. From germline, CDR1 is SGHDT and CDR2 YYEEEE. CDR3 length equals 14 residues. The J segment lost 8 bases and the V segment lost 3 bases, leaving 2 bases of the junction unmatched. CDR3 loop: CASSWTSGSYEQFF. CDR3 bases: TGTGCCAGCAGCTGGACTAGCGGGAGTTATGAGCAGTTCTTC.

This clone was detected once. The CDR3 loop reads CASSGTSGRGGINEQFF. CDR3 in DNA: TGCGCCAGCAGTGGGACTAGCGGGAGGGGAGGGATCAATGAGCAGTTCTTC. The chain joins TRBV10-1 to TRBJ2-1, with 15 nucleotides matching TRBD2. The germline V gene has CDR1 WNHNN and CDR2 SYGVQD (reference sequence). The V gene end was trimmed by 4 bases and the J gene end by 6 bases; junction bases not matched to a gene: 7. CDR3 length: 17 amino acids.

This clone was picked up one time. V is TRBV10-1 and J is TRBJ1-4; D remains unclear. V lost 2 bases and J 5 bases, leaving 6 bases between the germline ends. The germline gives CDR1 WNHNN, CDR2 SYGVQD (reference sequence). The CDR3 has 13 residues. CDR3 nucleotides: TGCGCCAGCAGTGAGCCGGTAAATGAAAAACTGTTTTTT. It is translated as CASSEPVNEKLFF.

This clone was recorded once. One junction end disagrees with the germline gene, perhaps due to a read error. The chain combines TRBV11-2 with TRBJ2-7; TRBD1 matches 8 bases. Germline CDR1 and CDR2: SGHAT and FQNNGV. The CDR3 spans 13 residues. CDR3 nucleotide sequence: TGTGCCAGCAGCGTAAGGACAGGGACGGCTGTTGACTTC. Translation: CASSVRTGTAVDF.

The rearrangement links TRBV5-1 to TRBJ2-7, with 10 bases aligning to TRBD1. The CDR3 covers 16 residues. The germline V gene encodes CDR1 SGHRS and CDR2 YFSETQ. Trimming removed 4 bases from V and 0 bases from J; junction bases left unmatched: 7. The CDR3 is CASSGDRGGRSYEQYF. As DNA, the CDR3 is TGCGCCAGCAGCGGGGACAGGGGCGGACGCTCCTACGAGCAGTACTTC.

The chain employs TRBV6-5 and TRBJ2-7; 7 bases are shared with TRBD1. Germline assignment: CDR1 MNHEY and CDR2 SVGAGI. The CDR3 is 13 amino acids. Unmatched junction bases numbered 5, after V lost 6 bases and J lost 3 bases. In DNA form, the CDR3 reads TGTGCCAGCAGGCCCTGGGACAGCTACGAGCAGTACTTC. It is translated as CASRPWDSYEQYF.

The chain employs TRBV2 and TRBJ1-1; 7 positions match TRBD1. CDR3 length equals 15 residues. From germline, CDR1 is SNHLY and CDR2 FYNNEI. With V trimmed by 4 bases and J by 0 bases, 5 bases remained unmatched. The CDR3 protein is CASSAGQFMNTEAFF. For the CDR3, the DNA is TGTGCCAGCAGTGCGGGACAGTTCATGAACACTGAAGCTTTCTTT.

The chain employs TRBV6-1 and TRBJ1-5; D may be TRBD1 (5 bases). Germline V gene lookup returns CDR1 MNHNS and CDR2 SASEGT. V dropped 0 bases and J dropped 3 bases, with 9 bases sitting between them. The length of the CDR3 is 15 residues. The CDR3: CASSEAGPINQPQHF. The CDR3, as DNA: TGTGCCAGCAGTGAAGCGGGACCTATCAATCAGCCCCAGCATTTT.

In this sample, this clone turned up once. The chain carries TRBV11-2 and TRBJ2-7; D gene uncertain. Germline V lookup: CDR1 SGHAT, CDR2 FQNNGV. V lost 1 base and J lost 5, with 6 bases in between. The CDR3 covers 12 residues. The DNA of the CDR3 is TGTGCCAGCAGCTTAGGGCTAAACGAGCAGTACTTC. Its protein product is CASSLGLNEQYF.

The chain carries TRBV1 and TRBJ1-5. TRBV1 is described as a pseudogene. This CDR3 has 18 amino acids. The CDR3 protein is CTSSQDLTPTSRSQPQHF. CDR3 sequence (DNA): TGCACCAGCAGCCAAGATTTAACGCCGACGTCCCGTAGTCAGCCCCAGCATTTT.

The chain combines TRBV4-1 with TRBJ2-7; TRBD1 matches 9 bases. The CDR3 covers 14 residues. With V trimmed by 4 bases and J by 5 bases, 6 bases remained unmatched. Germline V CDR1 and CDR2: MGHRA, YSYEKL. CDR3 coding DNA: TGCGCCAGCAGCCGGACAGGGGAGGGGAACGAGCAGTACTTC. Translated: CASSRTGEGNEQYF.

The V gene is TRBV4-3, the J gene TRBJ2-7; TRBD1 aligns across 10 bases. Germline lookup yields CDR1 LGHNA and CDR2 YSLEER. CDR3 length: 15 amino acids. Germline trimming cut 4 bases from V and 4 bases from J; bases unmatched to any gene: 7. In nucleotides, the CDR3 is TGCGCCAGCAGCCTCCGGACAGGGGGTTCGTACGAGCAGTACTTC. Its protein product is CASSLRTGGSYEQYF.

This rearrangement joins TRBV5-5 to TRBJ1-4; 8 nucleotides line up with TRBD1. The CDR3 length is 16 residues. V dropped 2 bases and J dropped 2; count of bases not matched to a gene: 5. Germline V gene sequence: CDR1 SGHKS, CDR2 YYEKEE (reference sequence). Here the CDR3 DNA reads TGTGCCAGCAGCTTCAGGGGGCAGCGGACTAATGAAAAACTGTTTTTT. Amino acids: CASSFRGQRTNEKLFF.

This chain uses TRBV6-1 with TRBJ2-7, with D possibly TRBD1 on 5 matching bases. The germline gives CDR1 MNHNS, CDR2 SASEGT. V lost 4 bases to trimming and J lost 3 bases, with 13 bases between them. This CDR3 is 14 amino acids long. The CDR3 loop reads CASSGKGVHYEQYF. The CDR3, as DNA: TGTGCCAGCAGTGGGAAAGGGGTCCACTACGAGCAGTACTTC.

In regard to this clone: Different DNA sequences within this sample yield the same CDR3. The gene calls are TRBV28 and TRBJ1-1; perhaps TRBD1 as D (5 bases). Trimming cost V 3 bases and J 0 bases, with 11 bases left between them. Germline V gene lookup returns CDR1 MDHEN and CDR2 SYDVKM. This CDR3 contains 15 residues. CDR3: CASSLGGSMNTEAFF. For the CDR3, the DNA is TGTGCCAGCAGTTTGGGGGGGTCGATGAACACTGAAGCTTTCTTT.

The V gene is TRBV5-1, the J gene TRBJ2-5; TRBD2 is a possible D gene (6 bases). V was shortened by 1 base and J by 4 bases, with 17 bases between the two germline ends. Germline V gene sequence: CDR1 SGHRS, CDR2 YFSETQ. The CDR3 loop spans 16 amino acids. Here the CDR3 reads CASSLFGQGGSETQYF. As DNA, the CDR3 is TGCGCCAGCAGCTTGTTTGGCCAGGGAGGTTCAGAGACCCAGTACTTC.